The clone carrying this TCR beta chain was counted a few times. This sample is drawn from a study of blood T cell repertoires in COVID-19. Across the whole study: Collection of acute and convalescent COVID-19 samples took place in the United States, Italy and Spain. PBMCs, B-cell-depleted T cells, or T cells were the source of the cDNA or gDNA that made up the material.

Authors' data handling: Using reference gene primer amplification, nucleated cell counts were estimated. Repertoires were generated with immunoSEQ multiplex PCR, while TCRdb's copy carries only in-frame clones and drops some. V, J and clone size are taken as reported in that table, and D and trimming were inferred from the DNA itself. The sample lists some 97,000 clones; approximately 85% were seen once. V lost 3 bases, J lost 1 base, and 3 bases stayed unmatched. The CDR3 runs to 15 residues. Germline V CDR1 and CDR2: MDHEN, SYDVKM. The V call is TRBV28, the J call TRBJ2-1, with 7 bases fitting TRBD1. What was sequenced was peripheral blood. The receptor was derived from a woman aged 55-69 years with acute or convalescent COVID-19. DNA of the CDR3: TGTGCCAGCAGTTTTACAGGGGTTTCCTACAATGAGCAGTTCTTC. It codes for CASSFTGVSYNEQFF.